The 25 T cell receptor beta chains below come from one sample, sequenced in a study of beta chain features in type 1 diabetes. Every isolated RNA sample was fully reverse transcribed, so sequencing captured expressed TCRB transcripts. Libraries were prepared by immunoSEQ multiplex PCR; TCRdb keeps only in-frame clonotypes and omits some of them. The repertoire holds under 150,000 clones, with less than 9% as singletons. Source material: central memory CD4+ T cells from blood. All receptors derive from a woman in her 30s in good health.

The chain joins TRBV7-3 to TRBJ1-1; D ambiguous. V shed 1 base and J shed 11 bases, with 17 bases lying between them. The CDR3 has 14 amino acids. From germline, CDR1 is SGHTA and CDR2 FQGTGA. The CDR3 coding sequence is TGTGCCAGCAGCTTAAATCGTGGGAGTGGTAGTGCTTTCTTT. This translates into CASSLNRGSGSAFF.

This clone has just a few counts. The chain couples TRBV4-2 to TRBJ2-2; D gene uncertain. There are 18 residues in the CDR3. V lost 0 bases and J 2 bases, leaving 16 bases between the germline ends. Germline CDR1 LGHNA, CDR2 YNFKEQ. The CDR3 here is CASSQESSSSYNTGELFF. The CDR3 DNA reads TGTGCCAGCAGCCAAGAATCGTCTTCAAGCTATAACACCGGGGAGCTGTTTTTT.

This clone was detected a few times. The gene calls are TRBV9 and TRBJ2-1; 12 bases agree with TRBD2. Per the germline V gene, CDR1 is SGDLS and CDR2 is YYNGEE. The CDR3 loop spans 16 amino acids. V trimming: 2 bases; J trimming: 10 bases; junction bases outside the gene matches: 10. CDR3 DNA sequence: TGTGCCAGCAGCGTGGCCCCTAGCGGGAGGGCCAACGAGCAGTTCTTC. Amino acid sequence: CASSVAPSGRANEQFF.

This clone showed up just a few times. The V and J genes are TRBV7-2 and TRBJ1-5; 11 bases agree with TRBD1. In germline, CDR1 is SGHTA, CDR2 FQGNSA. This CDR3 spans 15 amino acids. Trimming removed 4 bases from V and 5 bases from J; junction bases left unmatched: 4. CDR3 coding DNA: TGTGCCAGCAGCTCGGGACAGGGGGGAGATCAGCCCCAGCATTTT. This encodes CASSSGQGGDQPQHF.

This clone was seen only a few times. The chain uses TRBV28 and TRBJ2-7; 9 nucleotides match TRBD2. J lost 3 bases, V lost 3 bases, and 3 bases had no gene match. Germline V gene data show CDR1 as MDHEN and CDR2 as SYDVKM. This CDR3 is 14 amino acids long. In DNA form, the CDR3 reads TGTGCCAGCAGTTTTAGCGGGAGTCGCTACGAGCAGTACTTC. It codes for CASSFSGSRYEQYF.

The chain has TRBV2 and TRBJ1-2; 7 bases match TRBD1. The germline V gene encodes CDR1 SNHLY and CDR2 FYNNEI. There are 13 residues in the CDR3. The junction had 5 bases not matched to a gene; V was cut back by 7 bases and J by 3 bases. CDR3 in DNA: TGTGCCAGCAAATTACAGGGGTACTATGGCTACACCTTC. This codes for CASKLQGYYGYTF.

This clone was recorded a few times. The chain combines TRBV19 with TRBJ1-1; D is unresolved. There are 13 residues in the CDR3. Trimming took 2 bases from V and 0 from J, leaving 4 bases between them. The germline V gene has CDR1 LNHDA and CDR2 SQIVND (reference sequence). CDR3 loop: CASSISVNTEAFF. CDR3 nucleotides: TGTGCCAGTAGTATATCGGTGAACACTGAAGCTTTCTTT.

In its sample, this clone was seen a few times. The V gene is TRBV29-1, the J gene TRBJ2-3, with D possibly being TRBD2 (6 bases). The CDR3 contains 13 residues. V lost 3 bases and J lost 3, with 10 bases in between. Germline V gene lookup returns CDR1 SQVTM and CDR2 ANQGSEA. The CDR3 spells CSVDGGGTDTQYF. CDR3 in DNA: TGCAGCGTTGATGGTGGGGGGACAGATACGCAGTATTTT.

The rearrangement joins TRBV6-6 to TRBJ2-3; maybe TRBD1 (6 bases). V was shortened by 6 bases and J by 2 bases, with 12 bases between the two germline ends. Germline loops: CDR1 MNHNY, CDR2 SVGAGI (reference sequence). This CDR3 is built from 14 residues. This CDR3 is CASRLGQLTDTQYF. DNA for the CDR3: TGTGCCAGCAGGCTAGGACAGCTCACAGATACGCAGTATTTT.

This clone was found a few times. The V and J genes are TRBV18 and TRBJ2-5; 13 nucleotides line up with TRBD2. Germline V CDR1 and CDR2: KGHSH, LQKENI. The CDR3 sequence is 15 residues long. J lost 4 bases, V lost 5 bases, and 4 bases had no gene match. The chain's CDR3 is CASSGLAGVLETQYF. The CDR3 DNA sequence: TGTGCCAGCTCAGGACTAGCGGGAGTCTTAGAGACCCAGTACTTC.

In this sample, this clone turned up many times. The rearrangement uses TRBV7-2 and TRBJ1-2; no reliable D call. Trimming took 1 base from V and 1 from J, leaving 7 bases between them. Germline CDR1 is SGHTA and CDR2 is FQGNSA. CDR3 length equals 14 residues. The CDR3 loop reads CASSLGSGNYGYTF. The CDR3 DNA follows: TGTGCCAGCAGCTTAGGGTCGGGTAACTATGGCTACACCTTC.

This clone was detected ten times or more. V gene TRBV28 combines with J gene TRBJ1-1; perhaps TRBD1 as D (5 bases). The V end was cut by 5 bases, the J end by 11 bases, with 18 bases between. The germline gives CDR1 MDHEN, CDR2 SYDVKM. This CDR3 comprises 13 residues. The chain's CDR3 is CASSLNSGLYAFF. The CDR3 nucleotides read TGTGCCAGCAGTCTTAATTCAGGGCTTTACGCTTTCTTT.

This clone was recorded at least ten times. The genes are TRBV4-3 and TRBJ1-2; no definite D call. V shed 0 bases and J shed 5 bases, with 13 bases lying between them. This CDR3 has 15 residues. Germline loops: CDR1 LGHNA, CDR2 YSLEER. CDR3 sequence reads: CASSQELRGRYGYTF. In DNA form, the CDR3 reads TGCGCCAGCAGCCAAGAGTTGCGGGGTCGGTATGGCTACACCTTC.

This rearrangement joins TRBV18 to TRBJ2-1; TRBD1 matches at 9 bases. The CDR3 totals 14 residues. The J segment lost 9 bases and the V segment lost 6 bases, leaving 9 bases of the junction unmatched. The germline V gene encodes CDR1 KGHSH and CDR2 LQKENI. This chain's CDR3 is CASSQGQGFGEQFF. In DNA form, the CDR3 reads TGTGCCAGCTCCCAGGGACAGGGATTTGGTGAGCAGTTCTTC.

Ten or more counts support this clone. The V gene is TRBV27, the J gene TRBJ2-1; 8 nucleotides match TRBD2. The CDR3 sequence is 15 residues long. The germline V gene encodes CDR1 MNHEY and CDR2 SMNVEV (reference sequence). V was pared by 4 bases and J by 7 bases, with 9 bases of the junction left unmatched. CDR3 bases: TGTGCCAGCAGTTCCGGGAGGGGGTGGGGGAATGAGCAGTTCTTC. It is translated as CASSSGRGWGNEQFF.

This clone was seen more than once but under ten times. The chain combines TRBV9 with TRBJ1-3; 7 bases fit TRBD1. CDR3 length: 15 amino acids. After removal of 0 bases from V and 2 bases from J, the junction contained 2 bases not matched to a gene. Germline lookup yields CDR1 SGDLS and CDR2 YYNGEE. CDR3 region: CASSVGQGPGNTIYF. The CDR3 DNA follows: TGTGCCAGCAGCGTAGGACAGGGCCCTGGAAACACCATATATTTT.

J is TRBJ2-7 and V is TRBV7-2; 10 bases map to TRBD2. Germline V gene data show CDR1 as SGHTA and CDR2 as FQGNSA. CDR3 length: 12 amino acids. CDR3 sequence: CPQREGRYEQYF. The CDR3 DNA is TGTCCACAGCGGGAGGGACGGTACGAGCAGTACTTC.

The V call is TRBV5-1, the J call TRBJ1-2; D uncertain. The germline V gene encodes CDR1 SGHRS and CDR2 YFSETQ. Trimming stripped 0 bases from V and 1 base from J, with 7 bases between. This CDR3 contains 14 residues. The CDR3 nucleotides read TGCGCCAGCAGCTTGGAACTTTTTAACTATGGCTACACCTTC. Protein: CASSLELFNYGYTF.

This clone was found a few times. V gene TRBV19 combines with J gene TRBJ2-1; possible D gene TRBD2, 6 bases. The CDR3 is 18 amino acids. Trimming removed 7 bases from V and 0 bases from J, with 22 bases in between. Germline V gene data show CDR1 as LNHDA and CDR2 as SQIVND (reference sequence). As DNA, the CDR3 is TGTGCCAGTAACCCCTTCGGGACCTTGACTAGCTCCTACAATGAGCAGTTCTTC. It translates to CASNPFGTLTSSYNEQFF.

This clone was recorded a few times. This chain uses TRBV18 with TRBJ1-2; TRBD1 might be the D (5 bases). The germline V and J ends were trimmed by 1 base and 7 bases, with 16 bases remaining between them. The CDR3 contains 15 residues. Looked up from germline, CDR1 is KGHSH and CDR2 is LQKENI. The CDR3 DNA reads as TGTGCCAGCTCACCACGAGCGCAGGGTATTTTTGGCTACACCTTC. Residues: CASSPRAQGIFGYTF.

This clone was counted only a few times. The chain links TRBV9 to TRBJ2-5; 7 bases are shared with TRBD2. Losses at the gene ends were 0 bases for V and 9 bases for J; bases not matched to a gene: 8. Germline CDR1 and CDR2: SGDLS and YYNGEE. This CDR3 contains 14 residues. CDR3 residues: CASSVVAGWGSQYF. The CDR3 DNA is TGTGCCAGCAGCGTAGTAGCGGGCTGGGGGTCCCAGTACTTC.

The genes are TRBV6-1 and TRBJ1-5; 7 bases map to TRBD1. Trimming removed 4 bases from V and 6 bases from J; junction bases left unmatched: 9. Germline-derived CDR1 and CDR2 are MNHNS and SASEGT. The CDR3 spans 15 residues. CDR3 amino acids: CASSAGTEFTQPQHF. For the CDR3, the DNA is TGTGCCAGCAGTGCCGGGACAGAGTTTACTCAGCCCCAGCATTTT.

In its sample, this clone was seen a few times. The chain carries TRBV14 and TRBJ1-4; tentative D call: TRBD1 (5 bases). The CDR3 loop spans 14 amino acids. Trimming removed 5 bases from V and 3 bases from J, with 10 bases in between. Germline CDR1 is SGHDN and CDR2 is FVKESK. Here the CDR3 DNA reads TGTGCCAGCAGCGGTGGGGCGGCTAATGAAAAACTGTTTTTT. This gives the protein CASSGGAANEKLFF.

Only a few counts were recorded for this clone. In DNA form, the CDR3 reads TGCGCCAGCAGTCCAGACAGCACCTCCTACGAGCAGTACTTC. It specifies CASSPDSTSYEQYF. This rearrangement joins TRBV5-1 to TRBJ2-7, with D maybe TRBD1 (5 bases). Germline lookup yields CDR1 SGHRS and CDR2 YFSETQ. The CDR3 is 14 amino acids. Trimming cost V 5 bases and J 0 bases, with 12 bases left between them.

This clone occurred many times. This chain connects TRBV2 to TRBJ2-3; D might be TRBD1 (6 bases). This CDR3 is built from 15 residues. Per the germline V gene, CDR1 is SNHLY and CDR2 is FYNNEI. Between the trimmed V and J ends, which lost 8 bases and 3 bases, there was a span of 18 bases. Written as DNA, the CDR3 is TGTGCCAGCGCCTACCAGGGGCAGGGGACAGATACGCAGTATTTT. Translated, it gives CASAYQGQGTDTQYF. Drawing the rest from reference TRBV2 and TRBJ2-3, the complete variable domain is EPEVTQTPSHQVTQMGQEVILRCVPISNHLYFYWYRQILGQKVEFLVSFYNNEISEKSEIFDDQFSVERPDGSNFTLKIRSTKLEDSAMYFCASAYQGQGTDTQYFGPGTRLTVL.